This T cell receptor (beta chain) stems from a study of cytomegalovirus exposure and HLA in healthy donors. The study's findings and limits: In vitro experiments confirmed that three CMV-associated chains were specific for CMV antigens.

V was pared by 3 bases and J by 2 bases, with 6 bases of the junction left unmatched. The CDR3 contains 15 residues. CDR1 is LNHDA and CDR2 is SQIVND in the germline V gene (reference sequence). PCR used 60 Vbeta primers and 13 Jbeta primers. Here immunoSEQ multiplex PCR was the method, and the copy in TCRdb shows in-frame clones only, minus some. The repertoire holds 200,000 to 300,000 clones, with approximately 81% as singletons. Concerning this clone itself: Its cognate antigen is unknown.

This TCR came from a woman between 55 and 75 years old in good health and CMV-seropositive. Sequencing was performed on PBMCs. This chain links TRBV19 with TRBJ1-2, with 7 bases matching TRBD1. CDR3 nucleotide sequence: TGTGCCAGTAGTATTACCCCGACAGGGAACTATGGCTACACCTTC. This gives the protein CASSITPTGNYGYTF. The whole variable domain, filled in from reference TRBV19 and TRBJ1-2, reads DGGITQSPKYLFRKEGQNVTLSCEQNLNHDAMYWYRQDPGQGLRLIYYSQIVNDFQKGDIAEGYSVSREKKESFPLTVTSAQKNPTAFYLCASSITPTGNYGYTFGSGTRLTVV.